One sample yielded the 9 T cell receptor beta chains listed below, sequenced in a study of CD8+CD57+ T cells in acquired aplastic anemia. Profiling of TCR beta VDJ combinations and CDR3 sequences used genomic DNA as template. One entry per CDR3 protein, called by TCRdb with MiXCR from the reads. The table includes around 50,000 distinct CDR3 sequences, around 50% detected once. All patients picked for sequencing had shown, by flow cytometry, an expansion of CD8+CD57+ cells. Sequencing used sorted CD4+, CD8+, or CD8+CD57+ T cells (not recorded which) from PBMCs. The receptor source for this set is a human donor with aplastic anemia.

This clonotype was detected many times. The chain employs TRBV4-2 and TRBJ2-5; TRBD2 aligns across 8 bases. CDR1 and CDR2 (germline): LGHNA, YNFKEQ. J gave up 2 bases and V 0 bases, and 5 bases lay outside the gene matches. The CDR3 has 16 residues. The CDR3 loop reads CASSQEQRGPQETQYF. The CDR3 region has the DNA TGTGCCAGCAGCCAAGAGCAGCGGGGGCCACAAGAGACCCAGTACTTC.

At least ten counts were recorded for this clonotype. The chain has TRBV7-2 and TRBJ2-7, with TRBD2 matching over 8 bases. CDR1 is SGHTA, CDR2 FQGNSA, per germline. J lost 4 bases, V lost 4 bases, and 6 bases had no gene match. The CDR3 runs to 14 residues. This CDR3 is CASSSAGATYEQYF. CDR3 nucleotide sequence: TGTGCCAGCAGCTCAGCGGGGGCAACTTACGAGCAGTACTTC.

This clonotype has at least ten counts. V and J are TRBV5-6 and TRBJ1-2, with a weak D call TRBD1 (5 bases). The V end was cut by 4 bases, the J end by 0 bases, with 13 bases between. CDR3 size: 15 residues. Germline V lookup: CDR1 SGHDT, CDR2 YYEEEE. The CDR3 protein is CASSPPTGANYGYTF. The CDR3 nucleotides are TGTGCCAGCAGCCCTCCTACGGGGGCTAACTATGGCTACACCTTC.

The gene calls are TRBV19 and TRBJ2-7; D is uncertain. The germline gives CDR1 LNHDA, CDR2 SQIVND (reference sequence). The length of the CDR3 is 13 residues. The V and J ends lost 3 bases and 3 bases respectively, with 9 bases between them. As DNA, the CDR3 is TGTGCCAGTAGTATCTCGGTACGCTACGAGCAGTACTTC. Amino acids: CASSISVRYEQYF.

This clonotype was observed a few times. This chain connects TRBV29-1 to TRBJ1-2; TRBD1 matches 9 bases. Germline CDR1 reads SQVTM; CDR2 reads ANQGSEA. Losses at the gene ends were 6 bases for V and 4 bases for J; bases not matched to a gene: 6. CDR3 length equals 13 residues. Here the CDR3 reads CSVGTGRGYGYTF. In nucleotides, the CDR3 is TGCAGCGTGGGGACAGGGAGGGGCTATGGCTACACCTTC. The entire variable domain, with the rest obtained from reference TRBV29-1 and TRBJ1-2, is as follows: SAVISQKPSRDICQRGTSLTIQCQVDSQVTMMFWYRQQPGQSLTLIATANQGSEATYESGFVIDKFPISRPNLTFSTLTVSNMSPEDSSIYLCSVGTGRGYGYTFGSGTRLTVV.

V gene TRBV25-1 combines with J gene TRBJ1-5; 8 bases agree with TRBD1. V was clipped by 2 bases and J by 0 bases; unmatched bases: 12. CDR3 length: 19 amino acids. Per germline, CDR1 MGHDK and CDR2 SYGVNS. The CDR3 sequence: CASSEGGQESFYSNQPQHF. Written as DNA, the CDR3 is TGTGCCAGCAGTGAAGGGGGACAGGAAAGTTTTTATAGCAATCAGCCCCAGCATTTT. Together with reference TRBV25-1 and TRBJ1-5, the CDR3 gives the full variable domain: EADIYQTPRYLVIGTGKKITLECSQTMGHDKMYWYQQDPGMELHLIHYSYGVNSTEKGDLSSESTVSRIRTEHFPLTLESARPSHTSQYLCASSEGGQESFYSNQPQHFGDGTRLSIL.

This clonotype has a single count. The gene calls are TRBV10-1 and TRBJ2-3, with a weak D call TRBD2 (6 bases). Germline loops: CDR1 WNHNN, CDR2 SYGVQD (reference sequence). This CDR3 comprises 17 residues. The V end lost 2 bases, the J end lost 1 base, and 16 bases lay between the germline ends. Here the CDR3 DNA reads TGCGCCAGCAGTGAGAGGGCTTCGGGGGAAGGCACAGATACGCAGTATTTT. The encoded protein is CASSERASGEGTDTQYF.

This clonotype was counted at least ten times. This may be a read error: a much more frequent sequence differs by one nucleotide. The chain carries TRBV29-1 and TRBJ1-6; 8 bases align to TRBD1. J gave up 7 bases and V 4 bases, and 3 bases lay outside the gene matches. CDR1 is SQVTM, CDR2 ANQGSEA, per germline. The CDR3 is 13 amino acids. CDR3: CSVGTGKNSPLHF. CDR3 sequence (DNA): TGCAGCGTTGGGACAGGGAAAAATTCACCCCTCCACTTT.

This clonotype was observed many times. The CDR3 region is CASSQPTGEYSPLHF. In nucleotides, the CDR3 is TGCGCCAGCAGCCAACCGACAGGGGAATATTCACCCCTCCACTTT. V usage is TRBV4-1 and J usage is TRBJ1-6, with TRBD1 identical over 8 bases. The CDR3 covers 15 residues. The ends lost 2 bases at V and 8 bases at J; junction bases unmatched: 5. Germline V gene sequence: CDR1 MGHRA, CDR2 YSYEKL.